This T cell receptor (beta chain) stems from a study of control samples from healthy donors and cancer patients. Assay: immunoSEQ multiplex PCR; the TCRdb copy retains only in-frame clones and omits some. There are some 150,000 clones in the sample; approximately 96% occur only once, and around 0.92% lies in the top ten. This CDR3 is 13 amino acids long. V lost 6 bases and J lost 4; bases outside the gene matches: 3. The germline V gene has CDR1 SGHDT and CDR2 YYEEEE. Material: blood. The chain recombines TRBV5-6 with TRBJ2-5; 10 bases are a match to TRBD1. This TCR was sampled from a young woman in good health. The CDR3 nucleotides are TGTGCCAGCACCCGGGACAGGGGAGAGACCCAGTACTTC. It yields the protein CASTRDRGETQYF.